This TCR beta chain was identified in a study of shared clonotypes between healthy human individuals. Study-level information: Two women and a few men aged 18 to 49 served as donors.

This table comes from immunoSEQ multiplex PCR, and its TCRdb copy is limited to in-frame clones, with some not included. This sample has approximately 2,300,000 clones, with about nine tenths found just once. The V and J ends lost 2 bases and 5 bases respectively, with 10 bases between them. Germline V gene sequence: CDR1 SGHTA, CDR2 FQGNSA. The CDR3 totals 13 residues. The origin of this receptor is a man in his late teens or twenties in good health. Some clones in this sample may be carry-over from other donors' samples. What was sequenced was naive CD4+ T cells from PBMCs. Regarding subset: CD45RA+ positively selected. The gene calls are TRBV7-2 and TRBJ2-7; weak D call: TRBD1 (5 bases). The CDR3, as DNA: TGTGCCAGCAGCTTATTGGCACAGGACGAGCAGTACTTC. The encoded protein is CASSLLAQDEQYF.